This TCR beta chain emerged from a study of blood T cell repertoires in COVID-19. About the research overall: Spain, Italy and the United States supplied samples that represented acute and convalescent COVID-19. From T cells, B-cell-depleted T cells, or PBMCs came the material, which was cDNA or gDNA.

In Seattle, patients joined the study during active infection and were tracked longitudinally. Authors' data handling: Amplification from reference gene primers served as the basis for estimated nucleated cell counts. Produced via immunoSEQ multiplex PCR; TCRdb's table is partial and in-frame only. V, J and clone size are those of that table, while D and trimming were read from the DNA. Here the sample spans about 210,000 clones, around 81% being singletons. The CDR3 has 13 residues. Per germline, CDR1 SGHRS and CDR2 YFSETQ. With V trimmed by 2 bases and J by 8 bases, 4 bases remained unmatched. The chain links TRBV5-1 to TRBJ1-2; 9 bases match TRBD1. This TCR came from a man aged 55 to 70 with COVID-19, enrolled during active disease. What was sequenced was peripheral blood. The CDR3: CASSFRTGDGYTF. The DNA for the CDR3 is TGCGCCAGCAGCTTTCGGACAGGGGACGGCTACACCTTC.